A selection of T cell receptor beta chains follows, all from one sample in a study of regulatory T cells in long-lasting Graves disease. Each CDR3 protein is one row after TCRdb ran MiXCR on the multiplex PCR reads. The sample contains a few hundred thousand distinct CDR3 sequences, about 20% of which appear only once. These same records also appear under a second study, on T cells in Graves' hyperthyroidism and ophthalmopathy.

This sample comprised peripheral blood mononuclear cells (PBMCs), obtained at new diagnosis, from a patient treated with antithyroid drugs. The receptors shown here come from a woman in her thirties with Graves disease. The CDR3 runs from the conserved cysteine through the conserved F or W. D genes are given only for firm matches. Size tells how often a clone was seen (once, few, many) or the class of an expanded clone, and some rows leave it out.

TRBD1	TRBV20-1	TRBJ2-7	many	TGCAGTGCTGGGGTGGACAGGGGGCAAACCTACGAGCAGTACTTC	CSAGVDRGQTYEQYF
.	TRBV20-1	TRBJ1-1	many	TGCAGTGCTAGAGCGATCACTGAAGCTTTCTTT	CSARAITEAFF
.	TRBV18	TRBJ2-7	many	TGTGCCAGCTCACCCCGCAGGGATACGTACGAGCAGTACTTC	CASSPRRDTYEQYF
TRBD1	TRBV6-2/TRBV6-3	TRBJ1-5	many	TGTGCCAGCAGTTGGGACAGGGGCAATCAGCCCCAGCATTTT	CASSWDRGNQPQHF
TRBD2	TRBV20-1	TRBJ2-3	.	TGCAGTGCCTCCCGGACTAGCGGGGGGGTGATATTAGATACGCAGTATTTT	CSASRTSGGVILDTQYF
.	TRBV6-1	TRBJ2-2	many	TGTGCCAGCAGTGAATTAGTATCCGGGGAGCTGTTTTTT	CASSELVSGELFF
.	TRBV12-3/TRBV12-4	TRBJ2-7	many	TGTGCCAGCAGTTCGGGACGGCTGGAGCAGTACTTC	CASSSGRLEQYF
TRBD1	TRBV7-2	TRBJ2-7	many	TGTGCCAGCAGGCCACGGACAGGGGGGAACTACGAGCAGTACTTC	CASRPRTGGNYEQYF
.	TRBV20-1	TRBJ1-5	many	TGCAGTGCCGCGGGGACCTACGGCGGCAATCAGCCCCAGCATTTT	CSAAGTYGGNQPQHF
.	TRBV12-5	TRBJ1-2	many	TGTGCTAGTGGTACCGGGACTAACTATGGCTACACCTTC	CASGTGTNYGYTF
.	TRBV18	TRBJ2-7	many	TGTGCCAGCTCACCACAAGGGCAACCGCAGTACTTC	CASSPQGQPQYF
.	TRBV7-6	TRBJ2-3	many	TGTGCCATCGGGGAGGGGGCCGGCGATACGCAGTATTTT	CAIGEGAGDTQYF
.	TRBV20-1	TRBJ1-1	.	TGCAGTGCTAGAGGAGGGGGAACAGGGTTAACTGAAGCTTTCTTT	CSARGGGTGLTEAFF
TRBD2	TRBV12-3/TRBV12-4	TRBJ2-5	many	TGTGCCAGCAGGCGACTAGCGGGGGGGCCGGAGACCCAGTACTTC	CASRRLAGGPETQYF
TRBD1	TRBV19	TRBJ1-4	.	TGTGCCAGTAGTGCGGACAGGGGGCCGGATGAAAAACCGTTTTTT	CASSADRGPDEKPFF
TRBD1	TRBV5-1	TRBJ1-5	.	TGCGCCAGCAGCCGTCCCGGGACAGGGGGCGGTCAGCCCCAGCATTTT	CASSRPGTGGGQPQHF